Listed below are T cell receptor beta chains from one sample, sequenced in a study of CD8+CD57+ T cells in acquired aplastic anemia. From the reads, TCRdb called clonotypes with MiXCR, one entry per CDR3 protein. Of around 180,000 distinct CDR3 sequences in the sample, about three fifths were seen once. Material for sequencing was sorted CD4+, CD8+, or CD8+CD57+ T cells (not recorded which) from PBMCs. Receptors were obtained from a human donor in good health. The CDR3 runs from the conserved cysteine through the conserved F or W. The order of the fields is V gene, clone size, D gene, J gene, CDR3 DNA, CDR3 protein. A D gene is named only where the DNA matches it firmly. Size tells how often a clone was seen (once, few, many) or the class of an expanded clone, and some rows leave it out.

>TRBV9|many|-|TRBJ2-3
TGTGCCAGCAGCGGGACTACCTCTAGCACAGATACGCAGTATTTT
CASSGTTSSTDTQYF
>TRBV19|-|-|TRBJ2-5
TGTGCCAGTAGTATAGATCAGGGAGAGACCCAGTACTTC
CASSIDQGETQYF
>TRBV6-6|-|-|TRBJ2-7
TGTGCCAGCAGTTTTCCCGGGGAAAGGGCCTACGAGCAGTACTTC
CASSFPGERAYEQYF
>TRBV20-1|-|-|TRBJ2-1
TGCAGTGCTAGAGACGAGTTTGGGACGTCCCAGGGGAATGAGCAGTTCTTC
CSARDEFGTSQGNEQFF
>TRBV6-1|many|-|TRBJ1-2
TGTGCCAGCAGTGAAGGGGACTATGGCTACACCTTC
CASSEGDYGYTF
>TRBV25-1|few|-|TRBJ1-3
TGTGCCAGCAGTGAATGGGGGAACTCTGGAAACACCATATATTTT
CASSEWGNSGNTIYF
>TRBV10-3|-|-|TRBJ1-1
TGTGCCATCAGTGAGCGACTGAACACTGAAGCTTTCTTT
CAISERLNTEAFF
>TRBV29-1|once|TRBD1|TRBJ1-1
TGCAGCTTTGTAGGCGCAGACAGGGGAATAACTGAAGCTTTATTT
CSFVGADRGITEALF
>TRBV6-5|once|-|TRBJ2-7
TGTGCCAGCAGTTACGGGTCAGGGATGGAGCAGTACTTC
CASSYGSGMEQYF
>TRBV14|-|TRBD2|TRBJ2-3
TGTGCCAGCAGCCAAGCGCGACTAGCCTCGACAGATACGCAGTATTTT
CASSQARLASTDTQYF
>TRBV15|-|-|TRBJ1-6
TGTGCCACCAGCAGAGATGGGACACTTATACGTTCACCCCTCCACTTT
CATSRDGTLIRSPLHF
>TRBV7-6|-|-|TRBJ1-2
TGTGCCAGCAGCACCAATTCGATTGGCTACACCTTC
CASSTNSIGYTF
>TRBV20-1|-|-|TRBJ1-2
TGCAGTGCTGCCCCCACCGGGACGAATTCCTACACCTTC
CSAAPTGTNSYTF
>TRBV9|-|TRBD2|TRBJ2-3
TGTGCCAGCAGCCCGCGGGAGCGGGGCGGCTACAATGAGCAGTATTTT
CASSPRERGGYNEQYF
>TRBV30|few|-|TRBJ2-2
TGTGCCTGGAGTGACCCCGTCGGCAGGGTTGACACCGGGGAGCTGTTTTTT
CAWSDPVGRVDTGELFF
>TRBV28|few|TRBD2|TRBJ2-2
TGTGCCAGCAGTTTGTTAGCGGGAGTTACCGGGGAGCTGTTTTTT
CASSLLAGVTGELFF
>TRBV10-1|-|-|TRBJ2-2
TGCGCCAGCAGTGAGAATTGGGAGCTGTTTTTT
CASSENWELFF
>TRBV6-1|-|-|TRBJ1-1
TGTGCCGGAAGCCGGACAACGAGCACTGAAGCTTTCTTT
CAGSRTTSTEAFF
>TRBV2|many|TRBD2|TRBJ2-3
TGTGCCAGCAGTCCCGGACTAGCCCCAGATACGCAGTATTTT
CASSPGLAPDTQYF
>TRBV7-3|-|TRBD2|TRBJ2-1
TGTGCCAGCAGCGCAACTAGCGGGGGGTACAATGAGCAGTTCTTC
CASSATSGGYNEQFF
>TRBV20-1|-|-|TRBJ2-5
TGCAGTGCTAGTTTGGGGGACCAGTACTTC
CSASLGDQYF
>TRBV2|few|-|TRBJ1-6
TGTGCCAGCAGTGAGCGACGTAATAATTCACCCCTCCACTTT
CASSERRNNSPLHF
>TRBV20-1|many|-|TRBJ2-3
TGCAGTGCTAGTGTGGCCAGGGAATCTTGGGATACGCAGTATTTT
CSASVARESWDTQYF
>TRBV6-5|-|TRBD1|TRBJ1-5
TGTGCCAGCAGTCTTACAGGGGTACAGCCCCAGCATTTT
CASSLTGVQPQHF
>TRBV7-9|few|-|TRBJ2-2
TGTGCCAGCAGCCCAAAAAGACGACTGGAAAACACCGGGGAGCTGTTTTTT
CASSPKRRLENTGELFF
>TRBV7-4|-|TRBD1|TRBJ1-3
TGTGCCAGCAGAACGGGACAGTTCGGTGGAAACACCATATATTTT
CASRTGQFGGNTIYF
>TRBV4-1|many|-|TRBJ2-5
TGCGCCAGCAGCCCCCTCCAGCGTCTTCAAGAGACCCAGTACTTC
CASSPLQRLQETQYF
>TRBV10-3|-|TRBD2|TRBJ2-7
TGTGCCATCAGTGAGTCGGGACTAAGGAGCTCCTACGAGCAGTACTTC
CAISESGLRSSYEQYF
>TRBV30|-|-|TRBJ2-3
TGTGCCTGGAGTGTTGGTCTAGATACGCAGTATTTT
CAWSVGLDTQYF
>TRBV7-7|few|TRBD1|TRBJ2-5
TGTGCTAGCAGCTTCGGACAGGGCGGAGAGACCCAGTACTTC
CASSFGQGGETQYF
>TRBV7-8|-|-|TRBJ1-2
TGTGCCAGCAGCTTAGTACAGCGGCGGGAGGGCTATGGCTACACCTTC
CASSLVQRREGYGYTF
>TRBV9|-|-|TRBJ1-1
TGTGCCAGCAGCGTAGAACTGAACACTGAAGCTTTCTTT
CASSVELNTEAFF
>TRBV5-1|many|-|TRBJ2-2
TGCGCCAGCAGCCTCGGGACCACCGGGGAGCTGTTTTTT
CASSLGTTGELFF
>TRBV19|once|TRBD2|TRBJ2-7
TGTGCCAGTAGTCCACGGGGGGGGGACGAGCAGTACTTC
CASSPRGGDEQYF
>TRBV24-1|-|-|TRBJ2-1
TGTGCCACCAGGGGACTTAGGGATGAGCAGTTCTTC
CATRGLRDEQFF
>TRBV19|many|TRBD1|TRBJ2-7
TGTGCCAGTAGCCCGGGACAGACTTACGAGCAGTACTTC
CASSPGQTYEQYF
>TRBV19|many|TRBD2|TRBJ2-1
TGTGCCAGTACTCCTAGCGGGAGCCGTGAGCAGTTCTTC
CASTPSGSREQFF
>TRBV7-8|-|-|TRBJ2-5
TGTGCCAGCTCACTGCGGAGGGGGGCATTAGGAGAGACCCAGTACTTC
CASSLRRGALGETQYF
>TRBV2|-|-|TRBJ1-5
TGTGCCAGCAGTGGCTGGGGGGGCGATCAGCCCCAGCATTTT
CASSGWGGDQPQHF
>TRBV9|-|-|TRBJ2-2
TGTGCCAGCAGCGGAGGACTGGAGAGCTACACCGGGGAGCTGTTTTTT
CASSGGLESYTGELFF
>TRBV7-9|many|-|TRBJ2-7
TGTGCCAGCAGCTCGTCCCAATCAGGACAGTGGGGCTTCTACGAGCAGTACTTC
CASSSSQSGQWGFYEQYF
>TRBV2|-|-|TRBJ2-7
TGTGCCAGCAGTGCACTAAGGCAGTATTACTACGAGCAGTACTTC
CASSALRQYYYEQYF
>TRBV29-1|-|TRBD1|TRBJ2-7
TGCAGCGTCAGGACAGGGAACTACGAGCAGTACTTC
CSVRTGNYEQYF
>TRBV7-2|-|TRBD1|TRBJ1-3
TGTGCCAGCAGCTTATCAGGGGGCGAGAGAAACACCATATATTTT
CASSLSGGERNTIYF
>TRBV9|many|-|TRBJ2-3
TGTGCCAGCAACTCATGGGGTGACACAGATACGCAGTATTTT
CASNSWGDTDTQYF
>TRBV7-2|-|-|TRBJ2-1
TGTGCCAGCAGCGTGGGCCACCTCTCCTACAATGAGCAGTTCTTC
CASSVGHLSYNEQFF